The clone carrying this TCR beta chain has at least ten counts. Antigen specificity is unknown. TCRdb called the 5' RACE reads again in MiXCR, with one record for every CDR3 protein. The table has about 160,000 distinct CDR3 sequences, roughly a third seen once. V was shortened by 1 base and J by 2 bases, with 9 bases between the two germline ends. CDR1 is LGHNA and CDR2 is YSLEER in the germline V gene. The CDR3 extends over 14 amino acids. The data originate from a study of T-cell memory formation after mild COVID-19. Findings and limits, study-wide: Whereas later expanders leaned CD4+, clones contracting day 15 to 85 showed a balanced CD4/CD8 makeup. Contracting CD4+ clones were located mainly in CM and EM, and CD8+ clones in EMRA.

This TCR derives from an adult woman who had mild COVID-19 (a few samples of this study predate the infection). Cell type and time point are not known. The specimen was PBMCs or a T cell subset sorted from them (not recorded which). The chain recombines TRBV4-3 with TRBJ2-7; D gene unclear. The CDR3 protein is CASSQGEATYEQYF. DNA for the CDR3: TGCGCCAGCAGCCAAGGGGAAGCGACCTACGAGCAGTACTTC.